The rows below give T cell receptor beta chains drawn from one sample of a study of T-cell memory formation after mild COVID-19. TCRdb reanalysed the 5' RACE reads using MiXCR and keeps one entry per CDR3 protein. There are around 340,000 distinct CDR3 sequences in the sample; 10% to 15% occur only once, and 20% to 25% lies in the top ten. Input material: PBMCs or a T cell subset sorted from them (not recorded which). All receptors derive from a man between 18 and 29 years old who had mild COVID-19 (a few samples of this study predate the infection). Cell type and time point are not known. CDR3s include the opening cysteine and the closing phenylalanine or tryptophan. The order of the fields is D gene, clone size, J gene, V gene, CDR3 protein, CDR3 DNA. A D gene is named only where the DNA matches it firmly. Size tells how often a clone was seen (once, few, many) or the class of an expanded clone, and some rows leave it out.

TRBD1	-	TRBJ2-3	TRBV11-2	CASSFGRRTGGSDTQYF	TGTGCCAGCAGCTTCGGCCGGAGGACAGGGGGATCCGATACGCAGTATTTT
TRBD1	few	TRBJ1-5	TRBV6-6	CASSIAGTASNQPQHF	TGTGCCAGCAGCATTGCCGGGACAGCTAGCAATCAGCCCCAGCATTTT
-	few	TRBJ1-1	TRBV29-1	CSVRFGGVNTEAFF	-
-	few	TRBJ1-2	TRBV4-1	CASSQIIGLGRDGYTF	TGCGCCAGCAGCCAAATAATTGGACTGGGGCGGGATGGCTACACCTTC
-	few	TRBJ2-5	TRBV5-1	CASSLALGVRETQYF	TGCGCCAGCAGCTTGGCGTTGGGCGTGAGAGAGACCCAGTACTTC
TRBD2	few	TRBJ2-2	TRBV7-2	CASSFGLADTGELFF	TGTGCCAGCAGCTTTGGGCTAGCGGACACCGGGGAGCTGTTTTTT
-	-	TRBJ1-2	TRBV4-3	CASSQDLMRGYTF	TGCGCCAGCAGCCAAGATTTAATGAGGGGCTACACCTTC
-	few	TRBJ1-5	TRBV20-1	CSARGQGNLARNQPQHF	TGCAGTGCTAGAGGGCAGGGGAATCTCGCGCGCAATCAGCCCCAGCATTTT
TRBD2	-	TRBJ2-7	TRBV7-2	CASSYTSGGAYEQYF	TGTGCCAGCAGCTATACTAGCGGGGGTGCCTACGAGCAGTACTTC
-	-	TRBJ1-4	TRBV27	CASSLANNEKLFF	TGTGCCAGCAGTTTGGCTAATAATGAAAAACTGTTTTTT
-	many	TRBJ1-5	TRBV28	CASSSLNQPQHF	TGTGCCAGCAGTTCCCTGAATCAGCCCCAGCATTTT
-	many	TRBJ2-3	TRBV4-3	CASSQEDRRESDTQYF	TGCGCCAGCAGCCAAGAGGATCGAAGGGAATCAGATACGCAGTATTTT
-	-	TRBJ2-5	TRBV4-1	CASSDFQETQYF	TGCGCATCCTCCGATTTCCAAGAGACCCAGTACTTC
TRBD1	few	TRBJ1-5	TRBV6-2/TRBV6-3	CASSYGTASNQPQHF	TGTGCCAGCAGTTACGGGACAGCTAGCAATCAGCCCCAGCATTTT
-	few	TRBJ1-2	TRBV9	CASTEDGGGDYGYTF	TGTGCCAGCACTGAAGATGGGGGCGGCGACTATGGCTACACCTTC
-	-	TRBJ1-2	TRBV6-2/TRBV6-3	CASSYDAGAGYTF	TGTGCCAGCAGTTATGACGCAGGAGCTGGCTACACCTTC
-	-	TRBJ2-1	TRBV6-2/TRBV6-3	CASSYWEGARNEQFF	TGTGCCAGCAGTTATTGGGAGGGGGCACGGAATGAGCAGTTCTTC
-	few	TRBJ1-2	TRBV7-9	CASSFRDSGGYTF	TGTGCCAGCAGCTTCCGGGATTCGGGTGGCTACACCTTC
-	few	TRBJ1-6	TRBV4-3	CASSPTTRVEGSPLHF	TGCGCCAGCAGCCCGACAACAAGGGTTGAAGGTTCACCCCTCCACTTT
-	-	TRBJ2-7	TRBV7-8	CASSRVVLKGEQYF	TGTGCCAGCAGCAGAGTTGTCCTCAAGGGCGAGCAGTACTTC
-	-	TRBJ2-7	TRBV6-2/TRBV6-3	CASSLLWYAVPYEQYF	TGTGCCAGCAGCCTGCTGTGGTACGCGGTCCCCTACGAGCAGTACTTC
-	-	TRBJ2-7	TRBV27	CASRGPAYEQYF	TGTGCCAGCAGGGGACCCGCCTACGAGCAGTACTTC
-	-	TRBJ1-4	TRBV4-1	CASSQRGTSNEKLFF	TGCGCCAGCAGCCAGCGGGGGACTTCAAATGAAAAACTGTTTTTT
-	-	TRBJ1-2	TRBV21-1	CASTQVRRGRFCYGYTF	TGTGCCAGCACACAAGTTCGGAGGGGCAGATTCTGCTATGGCTACACCTTC
-	few	TRBJ1-1	TRBV18	CASSPSKDTEAFF	TGTGCCAGCTCACCGAGTAAGGACACTGAAGCTTTCTTT
-	few	TRBJ1-1	TRBV3-1	CASSHGGTEAFF	TGTGCCAGCAGCCACGGGGGAACTGAAGCTTTCTTT
TRBD1	few	TRBJ2-3	TRBV28	CASSLAETGDLDTQYF	TGTGCCAGCAGTTTAGCGGAGACAGGGGACTTAGATACGCAGTATTTT
TRBD2	few	TRBJ2-3	TRBV3-1	CASSLLAGGPGDTQYF	TGTGCCAGCAGCCTACTTGCGGGGGGGCCGGGAGATACGCAGTATTTT
-	-	TRBJ2-7	TRBV20-1	CSARPPSGGPYEQYF	TGCAGTGCCCGACCCCCGTCCGGGGGGCCCTACGAGCAGTACTTC
-	many	TRBJ1-1	TRBV12-3/TRBV12-4	CASSPYINTEAFF	TGTGCCAGCAGTCCGTACATAAACACTGAAGCTTTCTTT
-	-	TRBJ1-5	TRBV19	CASSMGEDQPQHF	TGTGCCAGTAGTATGGGGGAAGATCAGCCCCAGCATTTT
-	few	TRBJ1-4	TRBV18	CASSPASKEKLFF	TGTGCCAGCTCACCGGCCAGCAAGGAAAAACTGTTTTTT